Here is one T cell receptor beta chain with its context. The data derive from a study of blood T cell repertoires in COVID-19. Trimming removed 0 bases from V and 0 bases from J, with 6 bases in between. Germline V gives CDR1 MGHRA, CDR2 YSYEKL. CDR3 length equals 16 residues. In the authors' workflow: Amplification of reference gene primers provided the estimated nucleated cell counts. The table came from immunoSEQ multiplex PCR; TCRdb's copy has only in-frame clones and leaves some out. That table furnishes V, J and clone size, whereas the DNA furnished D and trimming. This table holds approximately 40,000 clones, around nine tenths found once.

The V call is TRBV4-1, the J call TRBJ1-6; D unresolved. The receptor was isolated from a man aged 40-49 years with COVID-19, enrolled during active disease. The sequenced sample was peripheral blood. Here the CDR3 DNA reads TGCGCCAGCAGCCAAGATGCGAGCTCCTATAATTCACCCCTCCACTTT. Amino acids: CASSQDASSYNSPLHF.